These 18 T cell receptor beta chains were sequenced from one sample in a study of cytomegalovirus exposure and HLA in healthy donors. PCR involved 60 Vbeta and 13 Jbeta primers. Clones were read by immunoSEQ multiplex PCR, and TCRdb kept only the in-frame ones, dropping some. The sample has around 130,000 clones; 65% to 80% are singletons. What was sequenced was PBMCs. The receptor source for this set is a woman in her thirties or forties in good health and CMV-seronegative.

The sample holds a few counts of this clone. The gene calls are TRBV11-2 and TRBJ1-3; 8 bases line up with TRBD1. Germline values: CDR1 SGHAT, CDR2 FQNNGV. The CDR3 spans 13 residues. Trimming at V came to 11 bases and at J to 7 bases, leaving 10 bases not matched to a gene. The CDR3 protein is CARTDRARNTIYF. In DNA form, the CDR3 reads TGTGCCCGTACGGACAGGGCTCGGAACACCATATATTTT.

This sequence joins TRBV28 and TRBJ1-1; D is unclear. V lost 5 bases and J 4 bases, leaving 8 bases between the germline ends. The CDR3 is 12 amino acids. Germline V gene lookup returns CDR1 MDHEN and CDR2 SYDVKM. The DNA for the CDR3 is TGTGCCAGCAGTAGAGCTGGCACTGAAGCTTTCTTT. Translating it yields CASSRAGTEAFF.

The rearrangement links TRBV6-6 to TRBJ2-5, with 8 bases fitting TRBD2. CDR1 is MNHNY, CDR2 SVGAGI, per germline (reference sequence). The CDR3 is made up of 16 amino acids. With V trimmed by 0 bases and J by 0 bases, 3 bases remained unmatched. CDR3 in DNA: TGTGCCAGCAGTTACTCCGGGCGGGGGGACCAAGAGACCCAGTACTTC. It yields the protein CASSYSGRGDQETQYF.

The V and J genes are TRBV19 and TRBJ1-4, with D perhaps matching TRBD1 (5 bases). CDR3 size: 14 residues. V lost 7 bases, J lost 3 bases, and 12 bases lay in between. CDR1 and CDR2 from the germline V gene are LNHDA and SQIVND (reference sequence). The CDR3 coding sequence is TGTGCCAGTATGATGCAGGGCCCTAATGAAAAACTGTTTTTT. Residues: CASMMQGPNEKLFF.

The CDR3 is CASSPVWAGPSYEQYF. The CDR3 coding sequence is TGTGCCAGCAGCCCCGTTTGGGCGGGTCCTTCTTACGAGCAGTACTTC. The rearrangement uses TRBV7-2 and TRBJ2-7; D may be TRBD2 (5 bases). Trimming shortened V by 5 bases and J by 4 bases, and 21 bases separated the two germline ends. Germline V gene lookup returns CDR1 SGHTA and CDR2 FQGNSA. CDR3 length equals 16 residues.

The rearrangement links TRBV10-2 to TRBJ2-7, with 8 bases that match TRBD1. The V gene end was trimmed by 1 base and the J gene end by 2 bases; junction bases not matched to a gene: 7. The CDR3 extends over 16 amino acids. CDR1 and CDR2 from the germline V gene are WSHSY and SAAADI. CDR3: CASSEYAQGATYEQYF. The CDR3 bases are TGCGCCAGCAGTGAGTATGCTCAGGGGGCCACCTACGAGCAGTACTTC.

The chain couples TRBV6-1 to TRBJ1-5; D possibly corresponds to TRBD1 (6 bases). Germline V lookup: CDR1 MNHNS, CDR2 SASEGT. Trimming left V 5 bases short and J 0 bases short, with 11 bases between. The CDR3 runs to 15 residues. The CDR3 DNA reads as TGTGCCAGCAGTAAAAGACAGGATAGCAATCAGCCCCAGCATTTT. Encoded protein: CASSKRQDSNQPQHF.

The CDR3 sequence: CASSLKAGGTYEQYF. The DNA for the CDR3 is TGTGCCAGCAGCTTGAAAGCGGGAGGCACCTACGAGCAGTACTTC. V is TRBV5-4 and J is TRBJ2-7; TRBD2 aligns across 9 bases. V shed 1 base, J shed 2 bases, and the junction held 4 bases outside the gene matches. The CDR3 length is 15 residues. Germline V gene data show CDR1 as SGHNT and CDR2 as YYREEE (reference sequence).

J is TRBJ1-1 and V is TRBV28; D remains unclear. V dropped 2 bases and J dropped 3 bases, with 10 bases sitting between them. CDR3 length equals 14 residues. Germline lookup yields CDR1 MDHEN and CDR2 SYDVKM. The CDR3 coding sequence is TGTGCCAGCAGTTTAGCGGGGTTCCACACTGAAGCTTTCTTT. It translates to CASSLAGFHTEAFF.

This clone was detected only a few times. V is TRBV28 and J is TRBJ2-5; D is ambiguous. Germline V gene sequence: CDR1 MDHEN, CDR2 SYDVKM. The CDR3 sequence is 14 residues long. Trimming pared 2 bases from V and 1 base from J, leaving 8 bases between. This chain's CDR3 is CASSLGDSQETQYF. The CDR3, as DNA: TGTGCCAGCAGTTTAGGAGATAGCCAAGAGACCCAGTACTTC.

The genes are TRBV7-9 and TRBJ1-1; 10 nucleotides align to TRBD1. The CDR3 spans 15 residues. Germline V gives CDR1 SEHNR, CDR2 FQNEAQ (reference sequence). Losses at the gene ends were 5 bases for V and 0 bases for J; bases not matched to a gene: 3. The CDR3 coding sequence is TGTGCCAGCAGCCAGGGACAGGGGATGAACACTGAAGCTTTCTTT. It encodes CASSQGQGMNTEAFF.

This clone was seen a single time. This chain joins TRBV27 and TRBJ1-1, with D perhaps matching TRBD1 (5 bases). V lost 4 bases and J lost 4, with 13 bases in between. Germline V gene data show CDR1 as MNHEY and CDR2 as SMNVEV (reference sequence). CDR3 length: 14 amino acids. The DNA for the CDR3 is TGTGCCAGCAGTTCGGAGGGAGGGGCCACTGAAGCTTTCTTT. Translation: CASSSEGGATEAFF.

The J gene is TRBJ2-7, the V gene TRBV5-1; D is perhaps TRBD1 (7 bases). This CDR3 has 13 residues. Trimming took 4 bases from V and 6 from J, leaving 14 bases between them. Germline CDR1 reads SGHRS; CDR2 reads YFSETQ. CDR3 region: CASSPTRTGEQYF. In DNA, the CDR3 is TGCGCCAGCAGCCCGACTAGGACAGGCGAGCAGTACTTC.

The rearrangement links TRBV7-3 to TRBJ2-1; 9 positions match TRBD2. J was trimmed by 4 bases and V by 3 bases; bases with no gene match: 4. The CDR3 is made up of 15 amino acids. In germline, CDR1 is SGHTA, CDR2 FQGTGA. The CDR3 DNA reads as TGTGCCAGCAGCTTCGCTAGCGGGGTTTACAATGAGCAGTTCTTC. It is translated as CASSFASGVYNEQFF.

The rearrangement uses TRBV5-1 and TRBJ1-4; D uncertain. CDR3 size: 14 residues. Trimming removed 0 bases from V and 6 bases from J, with 9 bases in between. CDR1 is SGHRS and CDR2 is YFSETQ in the germline V gene. The CDR3 sequence is CASSLDNGDEKLFF. CDR3 in DNA: TGCGCCAGCAGCTTGGACAACGGGGATGAAAAACTGTTTTTT.

J is TRBJ1-1 and V is TRBV6-1, with 8 bases that match TRBD1. The CDR3 extends over 13 amino acids. Germline V gene data show CDR1 as MNHNS and CDR2 as SASEGT. With 7 bases clipped from V and 0 bases from J, the junction kept 1 base outside the gene matches. The CDR3 is CASKTGVNTEAFF. The CDR3, as DNA: TGTGCCAGCAAGACAGGGGTGAACACTGAAGCTTTCTTT.

The chain has TRBV2 and TRBJ2-3; TRBD2 agrees at 15 bases. CDR1 and CDR2 from the germline V gene are SNHLY and FYNNEI. V shed 7 bases, J shed 2 bases, and the junction held 13 bases outside the gene matches. The CDR3 covers 19 residues. This chain's CDR3 is CASTGDRGLAGGHTDTQYF. The CDR3 coding sequence is TGTGCCAGCACGGGGGATAGGGGACTAGCGGGAGGCCACACAGATACGCAGTATTTT.

The chain combines TRBV5-1 with TRBJ1-2; D gene unclear. V shed 2 bases and J shed 3 bases, with 8 bases lying between them. CDR1 and CDR2 from the germline V gene are SGHRS and YFSETQ. The CDR3 covers 13 residues. This chain's CDR3 is CASSLDSDYGYTF. The CDR3 bases are TGCGCCAGCAGCTTAGATAGTGACTATGGCTACACCTTC.